The clone carrying this T cell receptor beta chain was seen a handful of times. What it recognizes is unknown. The sample originates from a study of beta chain features in type 1 diabetes. The germline gives CDR1 SGHNT, CDR2 YENEEA. This CDR3 comprises 11 residues. The V end was cut by 4 bases, the J end by 4 bases, with 5 bases between. Study-wide findings and caveats: For Type 1 diabetes patients, all four CD4+ subsets carried TCRB CDR3s that were moderately but significantly shorter. Cells that show high TCR expression could be over-represented by cDNA sequencing. In comparison with healthy donors, patients had naive, central memory and Treg TCRB repertoires that appeared more similar.

Of the isolated RNA, all was reverse transcribed, and so the sequenced material was expressed TCRB transcripts. There were approximately 3.5 million reads on average in the naive, central memory and regulatory T cell samples. Repertoires were generated with immunoSEQ multiplex PCR, while TCRdb's copy carries only in-frame clones and drops some. The sample yields hundreds of thousands of clones, 13% seen once. This sequence joins TRBV11-3 and TRBJ2-7; D is undetermined. What was sequenced was naive CD4+ T cells from blood. This TCR was recovered from a man between 18 and 35 years old with type 1 diabetes. CDR3 residues: CASSSPYEQYF. In DNA form, the CDR3 reads TGTGCCAGCAGCTCCCCTTACGAGCAGTACTTC. The whole variable domain, filled in from reference TRBV11-3 and TRBJ2-7, reads EAGVVQSPRYKIIEKKQPVAFWCNPISGHNTLYWYLQNLGQGPELLIRYENEEAVDDSQLPKDRFSAERLKGVDSTLKIQPAELGDSAVYLCASSSPYEQYFGPGTRLTVT.